This passage covers 27 T cell receptor beta chains from one sample sequenced in a study of CXCR3 chemokines and chemotherapy response in bladder cancer. TCRdb called the PCR reads again in MiXCR, with one record for every CDR3 protein. The repertoire has roughly 3,000 distinct CDR3 sequences, about 16% of them found once; the top ten carry 20% to 30%. Sampling was performed from a patient whose treatment included neoadjuvant chemotherapy. The receptors were sampled from a human donor with bladder cancer that did not respond to neoadjuvant chemotherapy.

In its sample, this clonotype is large (0.1 to 1%). The DNA of the CDR3 is TGTGCCAGCACCTACCTCCCCCAGCTGGGAGATACGCAGTATTTT. Its translation: CASTYLPQLGDTQYF. This chain connects TRBV7-2 to TRBJ2-3; D not certain. V shed 7 bases and J shed 5 bases, with 19 bases lying between them. The germline CDR1 and CDR2 sequences are SGHTA and FQGNSA. This CDR3 spans 15 amino acids.

About this clonotype: A far larger clone is off by one base, so a read error is likely. The rearrangement joins TRBV6-2 or TRBV6-3 to TRBJ1-2, with D possibly matching TRBD1 (5 bases). CDR3 size: 15 residues. CDR1 is MNHEY, CDR2 SVGEGT, per germline. The CDR3 bases are TGTGCCAGCAGTTACCCAGACAGAGACAACAATGAGCGGTTCTTC. This gives the protein CASSYPDRDNNERFF.

By sample fraction, this clonotype is medium-sized. The chain recombines TRBV6-2 or TRBV6-3 with TRBJ1-1; D perhaps matches TRBD1 (5 bases). From germline, CDR1 is MNHEY and CDR2 SVGEGT. The CDR3 has 20 residues. Trimming pared 2 bases from V and 3 bases from J, leaving 28 bases between. CDR3 sequence (DNA): TGTGCCAGCAGTTACGAGAGGGGCACGGACCTTAACACGAAGGACACTGAAGCTTTCTTT. Encoded protein: CASSYERGTDLNTKDTEAFF.

This clonotype showed up many times. The rearrangement uses TRBV16 and TRBJ2-1; D uncertain. CDR1 and CDR2 from the germline V gene are KGHSY and FQNENV. The CDR3 is 15 residues long. V lost 4 bases, J lost 9 bases, and 19 bases lay in between. The CDR3 sequence: CASSLSRNRETEQFF. The CDR3 DNA follows: TGTGCCAGCAGCCTTTCGAGAAATCGAGAGACTGAGCAGTTCTTC.

This clonotype came up many times. V and J are TRBV12-3 or TRBV12-4 and TRBJ1-2; D not certain. The V gene lost 5 bases and the J gene lost 5 bases, with 15 bases spanning the gap. This CDR3 is 14 amino acids long. For the CDR3, the DNA is TGTGCCAGCAGTCCACAGCGGACGGGATATGGCTACACCTTC. Protein product: CASSPQRTGYGYTF.

By sample share, this clonotype is medium-sized. This sequence joins TRBV7-2 and TRBJ2-5; D gene unclear. V lost 0 bases and J lost 4, with 18 bases in between. CDR1 SGHTA and CDR2 FQGNSA come from the germline V gene. The CDR3 has 17 amino acids. This CDR3 is CASSLAPSSRSTETQYF. The CDR3 DNA sequence: TGTGCCAGCAGCTTAGCCCCTAGTAGTAGATCCACAGAGACCCAGTACTTC.

The chain joins TRBV6-2 or TRBV6-3 to TRBJ2-1; weak D call: TRBD2 (7 bases). The CDR3 extends over 12 amino acids. V lost 8 bases and J lost 6, with 11 bases in between. From germline, CDR1 is MNHEY and CDR2 SVGEGT. CDR3 residues: CASGGAGNEQFF. The CDR3 nucleotides read TGTGCCAGCGGGGGGGCGGGCAATGAGCAGTTCTTC.

This chain joins TRBV6-5 and TRBJ2-3; 11 nucleotides align to TRBD2. Germline V gene data show CDR1 as MNHEY and CDR2 as SVGAGI. The CDR3 covers 19 residues. V shed 0 bases and J 0 bases; nucleotides not matched to a gene: 8. The DNA of the CDR3 is TGTGCCAGCAGTTACTCTCTTCCTAGCGGGGGGTCGAGCACAGATACGCAGTATTTT. Protein product: CASSYSLPSGGSSTDTQYF.

For this clonotype: A far larger clone is only one base removed, so a read error is likely. The chain has TRBV5-6 and TRBJ1-5; TRBD1 matches at 8 bases. Germline loops: CDR1 SGHDT, CDR2 YYEEEE. The CDR3 is 17 amino acids. CDR3 sequence reads: CASRTGTGRGSKQPQHF. CDR3 nucleotides: TGTGCCAGCAGGACCGGGACAGGCAGAGGGAGCAAACAGCCCCAGCATTTT.

CDR3 in DNA: TGTGCCAGCAGCTTAGGACTAGCGGGAGCGGGGGGGGATGAGCAGTTCTTC. It specifies CASSLGLAGAGGDEQFF. The chain combines TRBV7-2 with TRBJ2-1; 12 bases match TRBD2. Germline trimming cut 1 base from V and 8 bases from J; bases unmatched to any gene: 9. Germline CDR1 and CDR2: SGHTA and FQGNSA. This CDR3 spans 17 amino acids. The complete variable domain, with remaining parts taken from reference TRBV7-2 and TRBJ2-1, reads GAGVSQSPSNKVTEKGKDVELRCDPISGHTALYWYRQSLGQGLEFLIYFQGNSAPDKSGLPSDRFSAERTGGSVSTLTIQRTQQEDSAVYLCASSLGLAGAGGDEQFFGPGTRLTVL.

This clonotype was detected ten times or more. The chain carries TRBV12-3 or TRBV12-4 and TRBJ1-5; D remains unclear. The CDR3 contains 12 residues. V lost 1 base, J lost 6 bases, and 4 bases lay in between. CDR3 residues: CASSLGPQPQHF. Written as DNA, the CDR3 is TGTGCCAGCAGTTTAGGCCCTCAGCCCCAGCATTTT.

This clonotype rates as medium-sized (0.01 to 0.1%). The J gene is TRBJ1-6, the V gene TRBV5-6; 7 bases match TRBD1. The CDR3 consists of 17 residues. V lost 0 bases, J lost 6 bases, and 9 bases stayed unmatched. Germline-derived CDR1 and CDR2 are SGHDT and YYEEEE. The CDR3: CASSLAPGTAPNSPLHF. In DNA form, the CDR3 reads TGTGCCAGCAGCTTGGCCCCCGGGACAGCGCCTAATTCACCCCTCCACTTT.

The table lists this clonotype with many counts. The V gene is TRBV4-1, the J gene TRBJ1-5, with 8 bases matching TRBD1. In germline, CDR1 is MGHRA, CDR2 YSYEKL. Trimming took 2 bases from V and 5 from J; bases not matched to a gene: 2. This CDR3 spans 14 amino acids. In DNA, the CDR3 is TGCGCCAGCAGCCAACAGGGGGCAGATCAGCCCCAGCATTTT. It is translated as CASSQQGADQPQHF.

This clonotype is categorized as medium-sized. The chain couples TRBV9 to TRBJ2-7; D uncertain. There are 12 residues in the CDR3. The V end was cut by 7 bases, the J end by 5 bases, with 13 bases between. Germline V gene lookup returns CDR1 SGDLS and CDR2 YYNGEE. The DNA of the CDR3 is TGTGCCAGCGGACGATCGCCGGACGAGCAGTACTTC. Translating gives CASGRSPDEQYF.

This clonotype is medium-sized (0.01 to 0.1%). The J gene is TRBJ1-2, the V gene TRBV6-5; D ambiguous. Trimming cost V 5 bases and J 5 bases, with 18 bases left between them. CDR1 is MNHEY and CDR2 is SVGAGI in the germline V gene. The CDR3 is 15 residues long. The CDR3 here is CASSSPGVGRYGYTF. The DNA of the CDR3 is TGTGCCAGCAGTAGCCCCGGGGTGGGGAGGTATGGCTACACCTTC.

The chain carries TRBV25-1 and TRBJ1-6; 7 bases align to TRBD1. CDR1 and CDR2 from the germline V gene are MGHDK and SYGVNS. With 5 bases clipped from V and 7 bases from J, the junction kept 8 bases outside the gene matches. This CDR3 contains 15 residues. In nucleotides, the CDR3 is TGTGCCAGCAGTAACCCCGGGACAGAAAATTCACCCCTCCACTTT. This gives the protein CASSNPGTENSPLHF.

This clonotype is labeled large (0.1 to 1%). J is TRBJ2-1 and V is TRBV6-5; D is perhaps TRBD1 or TRBD2 (7 bases each). Trimming shortened V by 2 bases and J by 6 bases, and 14 bases separated the two germline ends. Germline assignment: CDR1 MNHEY and CDR2 SVGAGI. The CDR3 is made up of 15 amino acids. The CDR3 DNA reads as TGTGCCAGCAGTTACCTGGCAGGGGGGGGCAATGAGCAGTTCTTC. The encoded protein is CASSYLAGGGNEQFF.

This clonotype is judged medium-sized. The chain recombines TRBV6-5 with TRBJ2-7, with 7 bases matching TRBD1. Looked up from germline, CDR1 is MNHEY and CDR2 is SVGAGI. Losses at the gene ends were 2 bases for V and 3 bases for J; bases not matched to a gene: 7. This CDR3 is built from 15 residues. CDR3 DNA: TGTGCCAGCAGTTACACAGGGGACCCAAACTACGAGCAGTACTTC. Protein: CASSYTGDPNYEQYF.

This clonotype was detected many times. V and J are TRBV12-3 or TRBV12-4 and TRBJ1-4; D unclear. The V end lost 6 bases, the J end lost 5 bases, and 7 bases lay between the germline ends. The CDR3 is 12 amino acids. The CDR3 loop reads CASRDGNEKLFF. CDR3 DNA: TGTGCCAGCAGGGACGGGAATGAAAAACTGTTTTTT.

This clonotype ranks as medium-sized. The V and J genes are TRBV7-2 and TRBJ1-3; D gene uncertain. The CDR3 totals 18 residues. The V end lost 2 bases, the J end lost 0 bases, and 17 bases lay between the germline ends. CDR1 and CDR2 (germline): SGHTA, FQGNSA. The CDR3 loop is CASSLFGRELSSGNTIYF. Written as DNA, the CDR3 is TGTGCCAGCAGCTTATTTGGGCGGGAATTAAGCTCTGGAAACACCATATATTTT.

This clonotype is deemed medium-sized. The chain links TRBV7-2 to TRBJ2-7; 7 bases agree with TRBD2. With V trimmed by 1 base and J by 0 bases, 9 bases remained unmatched. The CDR3 spans 17 residues. The germline CDR1 and CDR2 sequences are SGHTA and FQGNSA. In DNA, the CDR3 is TGTGCCAGCAGCTTAGGTCCGTCTAGCGGAAGCTCCTACGAGCAGTACTTC. It codes for CASSLGPSSGSSYEQYF.

This clonotype is categorized as medium-sized. The J gene is TRBJ1-2, the V gene TRBV6-1; D is unclear. CDR1 MNHNS and CDR2 SASEGT come from the germline V gene. Trimming took off 11 bases at V and 2 bases at J, with 12 bases between the two ends. The CDR3 has 12 residues. As DNA, the CDR3 is TGTGCCGGAAGGCAAGTAAACTATGGCTACACCTTC. Encoded protein: CAGRQVNYGYTF.

This clonotype ranks as medium-sized. The junction differs from germline at one of its ends, possibly a read error. The gene calls are TRBV7-9 and TRBJ1-1; maybe TRBD1 (6 bases). The CDR3 is made up of 11 amino acids. In germline, CDR1 is SEHNR, CDR2 FQNEAQ (reference sequence). Written as DNA, the CDR3 is TGTGCCAGCAGCTTAGGGTCACAGGGTGACTTT. It codes for CASSLGSQGDF. Full variable domain (outside the CDR3, taken from reference TRBV7-9 and TRBJ1-1): DTGVSQNPRHKITKRGQNVTFRCDPISEHNRLYWYRQTLGQGPEFLTYFQNEAQLEKSRLLSDRFSAERPKGSFSTLEIQRTEQGDSAMYLCASSLGSQGDFGQGTRLTVV.

In its sample, this clonotype is medium-sized. V usage is TRBV6-2 or TRBV6-3 and J usage is TRBJ1-1, with D perhaps TRBD1 (5 bases). CDR1 is MNHEY, CDR2 SVGEGT, per germline. CDR3 length: 17 residues. V was trimmed by 6 bases and J by 0 bases, leaving 20 bases between them. CDR3 bases: TGTGCCAGCAGCTCCTTCTGGGACGGAACCATGAACACTGAAGCTTTCTTT. Its translation is CASSSFWDGTMNTEAFF.

This clonotype is labeled as medium-sized (0.01 to 0.1%). This chain links TRBV6-5 with TRBJ2-7; possible D gene TRBD1, 5 bases. This CDR3 spans 13 amino acids. The germline CDR1 and CDR2 sequences are MNHEY and SVGAGI. Trimming took off 2 bases at V and 7 bases at J, with 12 bases between the two ends. This chain's CDR3 is CASSYDSSREQYF. The CDR3 DNA follows: TGTGCCAGCAGTTACGACAGTTCTCGGGAGCAGTACTTC.

Comments on this clonotype: With a far larger clone one base away, a read error is the likely cause. This chain links TRBV10-3 with TRBJ1-3; 10 nucleotides align to TRBD1. The germline CDR1 and CDR2 sequences are ENHRY and SYGVKD. V lost 6 bases, J lost 0 bases, and 17 bases stayed unmatched. The length of the CDR3 is 20 residues. The CDR3 region has the DNA TGTGCCATCAGGGGAGAGTGGAGTGGGACAGGGGACCTCTCTGGAAACACCATATATTTT. Translated: CAIRGEWSGTGDLSGNTIYF.

This clonotype ranks as large. This rearrangement joins TRBV6-6 to TRBJ1-2; D not certain. Germline assignment: CDR1 MNHNY and CDR2 SVGAGI (reference sequence). The V end lost 6 bases, the J end lost 4 bases, and 9 bases lay between the germline ends. The length of the CDR3 is 12 residues. CDR3 in DNA: TGTGCCAGCAGGACCCCCCGCTATGGCTACACCTTC. Its protein product is CASRTPRYGYTF.